This TCR beta chain was identified during a study of identical twins (dated by TCRdb to 2016 to 2018). Study-level background: To test whether fetal clonotypes persist, the study used deep sequencing on TCR alpha and beta repertoires from monozygotic twins, unrelated adults of various ages, and cord blood. Replicate twin experiments were performed at different times using different library preparation protocols to rule out contamination.

V ends up 6 bases short and J 4 bases short, with an unmatched junction base count of 8. From the cysteine up to the phenylalanine, the CDR3 has a length of 15 residues. The only DNA kept is the CDR3, 45 bases in frame from the first base. Only healthy Caucasian donors were included. Three pairs of female monozygotic twins, all aged 18 to 29 years, made up the twin cohort. Positive isolation kits from Invitrogen were used to isolate the CD4+ and CD8+ T cell populations. To note about this clonotype: The antigen it binds to is not known. No per-base quality is available; no much larger clone lies one base away.

The library was produced with 5' RACE. Sequencing took place on an Illumina HiSeq 2000. Template switching introduced a universal primer binding site; the final cDNA contained a unique molecular identifier, enabling accurate counting of TCR cDNA molecules. Specific primers in the conserved constant-segment region were used to synthesize first-strand cDNA for TCR alpha and beta chains. To control for contamination, every cDNA library was double barcoded, receiving both a SMART-Mk sample barcode and Illumina barcodes. TruSeq adapter sequences, together with Illumina sample barcodes, were added in two successive PCR steps. TCR alpha and beta cDNA libraries were sequenced on the Illumina HiSeq platform with custom primers. On the study's bioinformatics: Unique molecular identifiers were extracted from raw reads with MiGEC, and CDR3 positions were determined with MiXCR. For each individual, recombination models were inferred using an EM algorithm with the repgenHMM and IGoR tools. Shared clonotypes were analyzed with the tcR package in R, and sharing was normalized by the product of cloneset sizes. To study raw recombination free of thymic and clonal selection effects, out-of-frame nonproductive sequences were analyzed. TCRdb's own reprocessing of the public reads used fastp at Q25 and MiXCR and kept productive beta chains. Rows with one shared CDR3 protein collapse into an entry with the most common genes and DNA. The V and J calls follow TCRdb's processing rather than the paper's. This sample is represented by about 190,000 distinct CDR3 sequences; 15% to 20% of them were singletons. In total, the top ten clones hold 40% of the sample.

The full study reports these points: Because the same donors could not be followed over many years, conclusions were based on cross-sectional statistical analysis. Zero-insertion analyses could be partly confounded by invariant T cells such as MAIT and iNKT, though diverse VJ usage argued against such confounding for most clonotypes. Abundant cord blood beta clonotypes carried fewer insertions; young adult naive repertoires showed a weaker similar trend, while memory repertoires showed none. Compared with coincidental sharing between unrelated individuals, out-of-frame TCR alpha sequences shared between twins showed an excess of sequences with low generation probability. In beta out-of-frame sequences, excess twin sharing was weaker, because having fewer shared sequences lowered the signal-to-noise ratio. In monozygotic twins, recombination models systematically underestimated out-of-frame TCR alpha sharing, but the models matched the sharing seen between unrelated individuals.

The sample was also linked to a second study, of T cells expressing NK-cell markers. The second paper further reports: Three sorted T-cell subsets (CD3+CD56+NKG2C+, CD3+CD56+NKG2C- and CD3+CD56-NKG2C+) from 7 to 9 donors had their TCR beta-chain repertoires profiled. Among the eight sequenced donors, only one was HCMV-seronegative, while the other seven were HCMV-seropositive. In several experiments an anti-gammadeltaTCR antibody was added to restrict sorting to alphabetaTCR-expressing T cells. In 5 to 7 donors, the dominant CD3+CD56+NKG2C+ clonotypes ranked among the top 10 CD8+ clonotypes, making up roughly 1.0-7.0% of CD8+ T cells. Those dominant clonotypes were again the most abundant among CD3+CD56-NKG2C+ cells in several donors, at roughly 25-65%. Whether the expanded NKG2C-expressing T cell clones were specific for HCMV antigens was left unclear. Randomly selected healthy volunteers, three men and five women, were used as the eight sequenced donors. HCMV serostatus was determined by detecting HCMV-specific IgG in serum with a commercial ELISA kit. MIGEC handled demultiplexing of the reads and grouping by UMI, while MiTCR was used to assemble and quantify clonotypes. To exclude erroneous sequences, only TCR cDNA sequences supported by at least two reads were retained. The tcR package was used for downstream repertoire analysis, and clonotypes were matched between fractions using CDR3 nucleotide sequence together with V segment. VDJmatch was used to annotate antigen specificity against VDJdb, with one amino acid substitution in CDR3 allowed.

The specimen was CD8+ T cells sorted from blood. This clonotype originated in a young woman in good health. The sequence joins TRBV12-3 or TRBV12-4 to TRBJ2-7; TRBD2 lines up with 11 middle nucleotides. The nucleotide sequence is given as TGTGCCAGCAGCAGCACCGGGACTAGCGGATACGAGCAGTACTTC. Protein translation: CASSSTGTSGYEQYF.